These 26 T cell receptor beta chains were all obtained from the same sample, sequenced in a study of blood T cell repertoires in COVID-19. This table comes from immunoSEQ multiplex PCR, and its TCRdb copy is limited to in-frame clones, with some not included. The table lists approximately 130,000 clones, less than 90% of them singletons. Sequenced material: PBMCs or T cells enriched from blood (not recorded which). The receptors were gathered from a woman aged 45-59 years who had recovered from COVID-19.

The chain is built from TRBV7-2 and TRBJ2-7; 9 bases line up with TRBD1. This CDR3 has 16 amino acids. Trimming removed 1 base from V and 2 bases from J; junction bases left unmatched: 6. Germline-derived CDR1 and CDR2 are SGHTA and FQGNSA. The CDR3 region is CASSLVGGQGTYEQYF. CDR3 in DNA: TGTGCCAGCAGCTTAGTAGGGGGACAGGGCACCTACGAGCAGTACTTC.

The CDR3 coding sequence is TGTGCCACCAGCCCCAGGGGGCCCTATAATTCACCCCTCCACTTT. As protein: CATSPRGPYNSPLHF. The chain joins TRBV15 to TRBJ1-6; 8 bases align to TRBD1. Germline CDR1 and CDR2: LNHNV and YYDKDF (reference sequence). There are 15 residues in the CDR3. Trimming cost V 5 bases and J 2 bases; bases outside gene matches: 2.

J is TRBJ1-5 and V is TRBV4-1; perhaps TRBD1 as D (5 bases). Germline values: CDR1 MGHRA, CDR2 YSYEKL. The CDR3 spans 13 residues. V dropped 5 bases and J dropped 7 bases, with 12 bases sitting between them. CDR3: CASSGEGWQPQHF. For the CDR3, the DNA is TGCGCCAGCAGCGGGGAGGGGTGGCAGCCCCAGCATTTT.

The V and J genes are TRBV11-2 and TRBJ1-2; 11 positions agree with TRBD1. This CDR3 comprises 18 residues. The germline V gene has CDR1 SGHAT and CDR2 FQNNGV. The J segment lost 1 base and the V segment lost 2 bases, leaving 9 bases of the junction unmatched. In DNA, the CDR3 is TGTGCCAGCAGCTTATTTGAGGACAGGGGGCTTTTTAACTATGGCTACACCTTC. Translated, it gives CASSLFEDRGLFNYGYTF. Full variable domain (missing parts from reference TRBV11-2 and TRBJ1-2): EAGVAQSPRYKIIEKRQSVAFWCNPISGHATLYWYQQILGQGPKLLIQFQNNGVVDDSQLPKDRFSAERLKGVDSTLKIQPAKLEDSAVYLCASSLFEDRGLFNYGYTFGSGTRLTVV.

This chain uses TRBV19 with TRBJ2-2; D not certain. There are 14 residues in the CDR3. From germline, CDR1 is LNHDA and CDR2 SQIVND (reference sequence). V lost 2 bases and J lost 4, with 8 bases in between. This chain's CDR3 is CASSITAITGELFF. CDR3 nucleotide sequence: TGTGCCAGTAGTATAACAGCTATCACCGGGGAGCTGTTTTTT.

Many counts were recorded for this clone. V gene TRBV3-1 (or the pseudogene TRBV3-2) combines with J gene TRBJ1-6; D not resolved. Germline-derived CDR1 and CDR2 are LGHDT and YNNKEL (reference sequence). The CDR3 is made up of 15 amino acids. V shed 2 bases and J shed 8 bases, with 13 bases lying between them. The CDR3 DNA reads TGTGCCAGCAGCCAAAGTCCTATCGGGTATTCACCCCTCCACTTT. This encodes CASSQSPIGYSPLHF.

The chain employs TRBV4-3 and TRBJ2-3; possible D gene TRBD2, 7 bases. V gave up 0 bases and J gave up 1 base, with 14 bases separating them. This CDR3 is 17 amino acids long. Germline V gene lookup returns CDR1 LGHNA and CDR2 YSLEER. CDR3 bases: TGCGCCAGCAGCCAAGATCTTGGGGGGGCCGGCACAGATACGCAGTATTTT. Its translation is CASSQDLGGAGTDTQYF.

The chain carries TRBV18 and TRBJ2-7; D is possibly TRBD1 (5 bases). This CDR3 has 15 residues. In germline, CDR1 is KGHSH, CDR2 LQKENI. The V and J ends lost 0 bases and 4 bases respectively, with 13 bases between them. The CDR3 reads CASSPPIRDVYEQYF. The CDR3 DNA is TGTGCCAGCTCACCACCGATCAGGGATGTATACGAGCAGTACTTC.

The CDR3 protein is CASSLVAVGYNSPLHF. The CDR3 bases are TGTGCCAGCAGCTTAGTAGCCGTAGGCTATAATTCACCCCTCCACTTT. J is TRBJ1-6 and V is TRBV11-2, with unresolved D. Per the germline V gene, CDR1 is SGHAT and CDR2 is FQNNGV. V lost 1 base and J lost 3, with 10 bases in between. The CDR3 length is 16 residues.

The chain carries TRBV29-1 and TRBJ1-2; tentatively, D is TRBD1 (5 bases). V was shortened by 3 bases and J by 2 bases, with 13 bases between the two germline ends. CDR3 length: 14 amino acids. Germline V lookup: CDR1 SQVTM, CDR2 ANQGSEA. CDR3 nucleotide sequence: TGCAGCGTTGAGGGGCCACAGACGAACTATGGCTACACCTTC. Translation gives CSVEGPQTNYGYTF.

The chain has TRBV11-2 and TRBJ2-6; 7 bases are shared with TRBD2. V shed 10 bases, J shed 4 bases, and the junction held 7 bases outside the gene matches. The CDR3 runs to 14 residues. Germline-derived CDR1 and CDR2 are SGHAT and FQNNGV. CDR3 nucleotide sequence: TGTGCCACCGGGGGGTACTCGGGGGCCAACGTCCTGACTTTC. Encoded protein: CATGGYSGANVLTF.

The chain recombines TRBV6-5 with TRBJ1-1; D may be TRBD1 (5 bases). The CDR3 is 13 residues long. Germline CDR1 reads MNHEY; CDR2 reads SVGAGI. The V gene lost 5 bases and the J gene lost 6 bases, with 13 bases spanning the gap. CDR3 in amino acids: CASSRPGSSEAFF. CDR3 sequence (DNA): TGTGCCAGCAGTCGTCCAGGGTCCTCTGAAGCTTTCTTT.

The rearrangement links TRBV5-4 to TRBJ2-5, with TRBD1 matching 8 bases. The CDR3 spans 15 residues. Germline V gives CDR1 SGHNT, CDR2 YYREEE (reference sequence). With 3 bases clipped from V and 2 bases from J, the junction kept 6 bases outside the gene matches. The CDR3 nucleotides read TGTGCCAGCAGCTCTAAGGACAGGGTACAAGAGACCCAGTACTTC. This translates into CASSSKDRVQETQYF.

The chain links TRBV7-8 to TRBJ2-7; 9 nucleotides match TRBD1. This CDR3 comprises 14 residues. The J segment lost 3 bases and the V segment lost 7 bases, leaving 7 bases of the junction unmatched. Per germline, CDR1 SGHVS and CDR2 FQNEAQ. CDR3 coding DNA: TGTGCCAGCAAGACGGGACAGGGCGACTACGAGCAGTACTTC. Protein product: CASKTGQGDYEQYF.

The chain employs TRBV5-1 and TRBJ1-1; tentatively, D is TRBD1 (5 bases). From germline, CDR1 is SGHRS and CDR2 YFSETQ. The CDR3 loop spans 17 amino acids. Trimming took 0 bases from V and 0 from J, leaving 15 bases between them. The CDR3: CASSLEPGSSVNTEAFF. The CDR3, as DNA: TGCGCCAGCAGCTTGGAGCCAGGGTCAAGCGTGAACACTGAAGCTTTCTTT. The variable domain in full, with the rest retrieved from reference TRBV5-1 and TRBJ1-1, is KAGVTQTPRYLIKTRGQQVTLSCSPISGHRSVSWYQQTPGQGLQFLFEYFSETQRNKGNFPGRFSGRQFSNSRSEMNVSTLELGDSALYLCASSLEPGSSVNTEAFFGQGTRLTVV.

The gene calls are TRBV7-8 and TRBJ1-4; TRBD1 agrees at 8 bases. This CDR3 is built from 15 residues. Germline values: CDR1 SGHVS, CDR2 FQNEAQ. V dropped 5 bases and J dropped 5; count of bases not matched to a gene: 7. The CDR3, as DNA: TGTGCCAGCAGCAAAGTGGGACAGGCGAATGAAAAACTGTTTTTT. Translating it yields CASSKVGQANEKLFF.

The chain carries TRBV6-5 and TRBJ2-7; TRBD1 agrees at 7 bases. J lost 4 bases, V lost 0 bases, and 9 bases had no gene match. The CDR3 consists of 16 residues. CDR1 and CDR2 (germline): MNHEY, SVGAGI. The CDR3 region has the DNA TGTGCCAGCAGTTACTCAAAGACAGGGAAGCGTTACGAGCAGTACTTC. It is translated as CASSYSKTGKRYEQYF.

The rearrangement links TRBV11-2 to TRBJ2-7; 7 bases match TRBD1. Per the germline V gene, CDR1 is SGHAT and CDR2 is FQNNGV. J was trimmed by 2 bases and V by 1 base; bases with no gene match: 11. The CDR3 contains 17 residues. CDR3 region: CASSLVGWGQSTYEQYF. In DNA, the CDR3 is TGTGCCAGCAGCTTAGTAGGCTGGGGACAGTCTACCTACGAGCAGTACTTC.

The table lists this clone with a count of one. The CDR3 region is CATSDPRPGGGYTF. The CDR3 DNA follows: TGTGCCACCAGTGACCCCCGACCCGGGGGTGGCTACACCTTC. The V gene is TRBV24-1, the J gene TRBJ1-2; possibly TRBD1 for D (5 bases). Trimming pared 4 bases from V and 7 bases from J, leaving 15 bases between. The germline CDR1 and CDR2 sequences are KGHDR and SFDVKD. This CDR3 has 14 residues.

This clone was seen just once. The CDR3: CASSGDYNSPLHF. The CDR3 nucleotides are TGTGCCAGCTCCGGGGATTATAATTCACCCCTCCACTTT. V usage is TRBV12-3 or TRBV12-4 and J usage is TRBJ1-6, with D unresolved. There are 13 residues in the CDR3. V was clipped by 8 bases and J by 4 bases, with 9 bases between them.

V is TRBV5-8 and J is TRBJ1-4; 10 bases are shared with TRBD1. Germline V CDR1 and CDR2: SGHTS, YDEGEE. The CDR3 totals 19 residues. The junction had 21 bases not matched to a gene; V was cut back by 6 bases and J by 7 bases. CDR3 region: CASTLETRDRGRLGEKLFF. The CDR3 DNA reads TGTGCCAGCACCCTTGAGACCCGGGACAGGGGAAGATTAGGTGAAAAACTGTTTTTT. The variable domain in full, completed from reference TRBV5-8 and TRBJ1-4, reads EAGVTQSPTHLIKTRGQQATLRCSPISGHTSVYWYQQALGLGLQFLLWYDEGEERNRGNFPPRFSGRQFPNYSSELNVNALELEDSALYLCASTLETRDRGRLGEKLFFGSGTQLSVL.

This chain links TRBV15 with TRBJ2-2; D gene uncertain. The germline V and J ends were trimmed by 8 bases and 1 base, with 17 bases remaining between them. CDR1 is LNHNV, CDR2 YYDKDF, per germline (reference sequence). CDR3 length equals 16 residues. CDR3 nucleotides: TGTGCCACCGAAGAAATCCGGTTTATGAACACCGGGGAGCTGTTTTTT. It encodes CATEEIRFMNTGELFF.

This sequence joins TRBV2 and TRBJ1-5; 9 bases match TRBD1. V shed 6 bases, J shed 6 bases, and the junction held 9 bases outside the gene matches. Germline V gene data show CDR1 as SNHLY and CDR2 as FYNNEI. The CDR3 sequence is 15 residues long. CDR3 protein: CASREGQGAAQPQHF. CDR3 nucleotide sequence: TGTGCCAGCAGGGAGGGACAGGGTGCCGCTCAGCCCCAGCATTTT.

The rearrangement links TRBV18 to TRBJ1-2, with TRBD1 matching over 7 bases. With V trimmed by 3 bases and J by 6 bases, 19 bases remained unmatched. Germline V gene lookup returns CDR1 KGHSH and CDR2 LQKENI. CDR3 length: 18 residues. CDR3 coding DNA: TGTGCCAGCTCACCGCGACAGGGTTTAGACATGACGTCTGATGGCTACACCTTC. Its protein is CASSPRQGLDMTSDGYTF.

This chain links TRBV24-1 with TRBJ2-1; 11 bases align to TRBD2. Germline V gene lookup returns CDR1 KGHDR and CDR2 SFDVKD. The CDR3 consists of 16 residues. The ends lost 4 bases at V and 6 bases at J; junction bases unmatched: 7. CDR3 bases: TGTGCCACCAGTGACAGTAGCGGGGGGGCTAGCAATGAGCAGTTCTTC. The encoded protein is CATSDSSGGASNEQFF.

The V gene is TRBV5-1, the J gene TRBJ2-5, with a possible D match to TRBD2 (5 bases). The ends were cut back, 1 base at V and 0 bases at J, with 10 bases in the middle. Germline values: CDR1 SGHRS, CDR2 YFSETQ. The CDR3 is made up of 15 amino acids. The CDR3 bases are TGCGCCAGCAGCTTGAATCCGACTAACCAAGAGACCCAGTACTTC. It specifies CASSLNPTNQETQYF. Variable domain in full (rest from reference TRBV5-1 and TRBJ2-5): KAGVTQTPRYLIKTRGQQVTLSCSPISGHRSVSWYQQTPGQGLQFLFEYFSETQRNKGNFPGRFSGRQFSNSRSEMNVSTLELGDSALYLCASSLNPTNQETQYFGPGTRLLVL.